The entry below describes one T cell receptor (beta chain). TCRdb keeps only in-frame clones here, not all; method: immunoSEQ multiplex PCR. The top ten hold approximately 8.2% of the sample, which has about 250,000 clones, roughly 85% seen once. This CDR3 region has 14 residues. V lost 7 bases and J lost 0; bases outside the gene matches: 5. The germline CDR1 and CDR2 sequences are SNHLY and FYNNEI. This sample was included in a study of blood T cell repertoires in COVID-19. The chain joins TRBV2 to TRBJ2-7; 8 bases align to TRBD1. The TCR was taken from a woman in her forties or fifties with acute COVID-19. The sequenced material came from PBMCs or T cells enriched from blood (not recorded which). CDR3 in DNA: TGTGCCAGCAAGGAGACAGGGGTCTCCTACGAGCAGTACTTC. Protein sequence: CASKETGVSYEQYF.